This TCR beta chain was identified in a study of cytomegalovirus exposure and HLA in healthy donors. J lost 9 bases, V lost 4 bases, and 18 bases had no gene match. This CDR3 contains 18 residues. CDR1 and CDR2 from the germline V gene are SGHRS and YFSETQ. Vbeta (60) and Jbeta (13) primers were used in the PCR. The table came from immunoSEQ multiplex PCR; TCRdb's copy has only in-frame clones and leaves some out. Found here are 81,000 or so clones, under 80% of them singletons; the top ten hold 4% to 4.5%. Material for sequencing was PBMCs. The receptor comes from a man aged 60-69 years in good health and CMV-seronegative. The chain uses TRBV5-1 and TRBJ2-5; 13 bases fit TRBD2. The CDR3, as DNA: TGCGCCAGCAGCGCCGGACTAGCGGGGGCCCCGTTCGGGGAGGCCCAGTACTTC. Translation gives CASSAGLAGAPFGEAQYF.